This T cell receptor beta chain came from a study of shared clonotypes between healthy human individuals. This CDR3 comprises 11 residues. Germline V gene data show CDR1 as SGHRS and CDR2 as YFSETQ. V lost 0 bases and J 10 bases, leaving 5 bases between the germline ends. Notes on this clone: Distinct nucleotide sequences in the sample also encode this CDR3.

Produced via immunoSEQ multiplex PCR; TCRdb's table is partial and in-frame only. The repertoire holds about 1 million clones, with approximately 78% as singletons. This TCR was recovered from a man younger than 35 in good health. Some clones in this sample may be carry-over from other donors' samples. Sample: memory CD4+ T cells from PBMCs. The subset was: CD45RA-negative fraction. The V and J genes are TRBV5-1 and TRBJ2-1; D not resolved. Here the CDR3 reads CASSLEGEQFF. CDR3 nucleotides: TGCGCCAGCAGCTTGGAAGGGGAGCAGTTCTTC.